These 10 T cell receptor beta chains were sequenced from one sample in a study of cytomegalovirus exposure and HLA in healthy donors. Sequencing used immunoSEQ multiplex PCR; TCRdb keeps in-frame clones, though not all of them. The sample holds 150,000 or so clones, approximately 94% seen once. The source material was PBMCs. These receptors all come from a man between 18 and 29 years old in good health and CMV-seropositive.

This clone has a single count. CDR3 protein: CASSVSTGTGIYEQYF. In DNA form, the CDR3 reads TGTGCCAGCAGCGTTTCAACCGGGACAGGGATCTACGAGCAGTACTTC. V usage is TRBV5-4 and J usage is TRBJ2-7; 9 bases line up with TRBD1. The V segment lost 4 bases and the J segment 3 bases; nucleotides outside the gene matches: 11. The CDR3 is 16 amino acids. CDR1 is SGHNT and CDR2 is YYREEE in the germline V gene (reference sequence).

This chain joins TRBV2 and TRBJ2-4; 8 bases map to TRBD2. This CDR3 has 14 residues. The germline V gene encodes CDR1 SNHLY and CDR2 FYNNEI. V was clipped by 3 bases and J by 6 bases; unmatched bases: 4. The CDR3 region is CASSDIAGGNIQYF. CDR3 coding DNA: TGTGCCAGCAGTGATATCGCGGGGGGAAACATTCAGTACTTC.

V and J are TRBV4-1 and TRBJ1-2, with TRBD1 matching 8 bases. V lost 2 bases and J lost 8; bases outside the gene matches: 7. The CDR3 spans 14 residues. The V gene's germline CDR1 is MGHRA and CDR2 YSYEKL. The CDR3 spells CASSQPTGVEGYTF. The CDR3 region has the DNA TGCGCCAGCAGCCAACCGACAGGGGTCGAGGGCTACACCTTC.

The J gene is TRBJ2-3, the V gene TRBV9; 7 nucleotides agree with TRBD2. J lost 2 bases, V lost 0 bases, and 3 bases had no gene match. The germline V gene has CDR1 SGDLS and CDR2 YYNGEE. The CDR3 is made up of 15 amino acids. The CDR3 nucleotides read TGTGCCAGCAGCGTAGGGCTAGCGGACACAGATACGCAGTATTTT. This gives the protein CASSVGLADTDTQYF.

This chain connects TRBV9 to TRBJ1-2, with 9 positions matching TRBD1. Germline loops: CDR1 SGDLS, CDR2 YYNGEE. J lost 8 bases, V lost 3 bases, and 20 bases had no gene match. The CDR3 is 18 amino acids. CDR3 coding DNA: TGTGCCAGCAGCGCCCACAGGGGGCCAAAACCACATCCTAGAGGCTACACCTTC. As protein: CASSAHRGPKPHPRGYTF.

The V gene is TRBV2, the J gene TRBJ1-5; D unresolved. The V and J ends lost 9 bases and 7 bases respectively, with 16 bases between them. This CDR3 has 13 residues. The germline gives CDR1 SNHLY, CDR2 FYNNEI. CDR3 sequence reads: CASGPLSGQPQHF. CDR3 coding DNA: TGTGCCAGTGGACCACTGTCGGGACAGCCCCAGCATTTT.

The V call is TRBV25-1, the J call TRBJ2-7; TRBD2 might be the D (5 bases). The germline gives CDR1 MGHDK, CDR2 SYGVNS. Between the trimmed V and J ends, which lost 2 bases and 5 bases, there was a span of 19 bases. The CDR3 contains 16 residues. In DNA form, the CDR3 reads TGTGCCAGCAGTGAAGGGAAGCGAGGGCGGCAGGACGAGCAGTACTTC. Translated: CASSEGKRGRQDEQYF.

V is TRBV9 and J is TRBJ1-2; 7 positions agree with TRBD1. The germline CDR1 and CDR2 sequences are SGDLS and YYNGEE. The CDR3 is made up of 15 amino acids. J was trimmed by 4 bases and V by 0 bases; bases with no gene match: 6. The DNA for the CDR3 is TGTGCCAGCAGCGTAGCCCGACAGGGCTCCTATGGCTACACCTTC. It specifies CASSVARQGSYGYTF.

This sequence joins TRBV6-4 and TRBJ2-4; 14 bases match TRBD2. V gave up 6 bases and J gave up 8 bases; unmatched junction bases: 9. The V gene's germline CDR1 is MRHNA and CDR2 SNTAGT. The CDR3 runs to 16 residues. CDR3 sequence: CASRSRLAGGRHIQYF. CDR3 bases: TGTGCCAGCAGGAGTCGACTAGCGGGAGGGAGGCACATTCAGTACTTC.

The gene calls are TRBV29-1 and TRBJ2-1, with TRBD2 as a possible D gene (5 bases). There are 14 residues in the CDR3. CDR1 is SQVTM and CDR2 is ANQGSEA in the germline V gene. The V and J ends lost 4 bases and 2 bases respectively, with 12 bases between them. As DNA, the CDR3 is TGCAGCGTTGGAGGGCTAGACGCCTACAATGAGCAGTTCTTC. Its protein is CSVGGLDAYNEQFF.